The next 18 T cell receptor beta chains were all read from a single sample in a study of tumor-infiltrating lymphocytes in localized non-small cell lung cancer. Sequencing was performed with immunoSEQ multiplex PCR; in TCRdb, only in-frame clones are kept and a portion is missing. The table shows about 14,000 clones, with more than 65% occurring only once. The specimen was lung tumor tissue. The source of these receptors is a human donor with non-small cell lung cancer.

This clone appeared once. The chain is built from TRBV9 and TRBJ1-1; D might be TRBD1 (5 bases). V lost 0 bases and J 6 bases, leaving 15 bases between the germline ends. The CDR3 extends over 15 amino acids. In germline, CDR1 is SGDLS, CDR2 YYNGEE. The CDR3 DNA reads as TGTGCCAGCAGCGTAGCTACCGGGACGGGGGCTGAAGCTTTCTTT. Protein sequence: CASSVATGTGAEAFF.

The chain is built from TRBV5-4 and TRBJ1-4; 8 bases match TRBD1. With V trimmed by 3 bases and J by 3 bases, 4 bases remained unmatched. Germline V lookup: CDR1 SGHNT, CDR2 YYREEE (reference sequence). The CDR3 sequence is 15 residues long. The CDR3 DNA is TGTGCCAGCAGCTCCCCGACAGGGGCTAATGAAAAACTGTTTTTT. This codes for CASSSPTGANEKLFF.

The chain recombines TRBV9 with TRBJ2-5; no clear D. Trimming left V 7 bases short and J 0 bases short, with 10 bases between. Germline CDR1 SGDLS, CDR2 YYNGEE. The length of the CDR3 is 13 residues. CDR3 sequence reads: CASRRSYQETQYF. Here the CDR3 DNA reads TGTGCCAGCCGTCGCTCGTACCAAGAGACCCAGTACTTC.

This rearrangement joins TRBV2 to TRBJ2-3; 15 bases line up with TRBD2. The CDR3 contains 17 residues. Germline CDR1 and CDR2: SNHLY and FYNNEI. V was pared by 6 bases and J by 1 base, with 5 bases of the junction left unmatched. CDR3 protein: CASSGLAGGRGTDTQYF. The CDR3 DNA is TGTGCCAGCAGCGGACTAGCGGGGGGGCGGGGCACAGATACGCAGTATTTT.

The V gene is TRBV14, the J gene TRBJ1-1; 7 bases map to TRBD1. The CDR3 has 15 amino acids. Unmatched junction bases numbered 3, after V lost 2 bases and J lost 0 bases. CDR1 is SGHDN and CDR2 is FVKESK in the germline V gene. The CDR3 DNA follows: TGTGCCAGCAGCCAATACGGGACAGTGAACACTGAAGCTTTCTTT. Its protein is CASSQYGTVNTEAFF.

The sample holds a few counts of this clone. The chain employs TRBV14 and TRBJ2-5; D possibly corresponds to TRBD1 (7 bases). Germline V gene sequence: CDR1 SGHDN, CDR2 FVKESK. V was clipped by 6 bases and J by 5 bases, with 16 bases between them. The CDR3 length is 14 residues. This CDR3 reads CASRQGTGGETQYF. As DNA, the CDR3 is TGTGCCAGCAGACAGGGGACCGGAGGGGAGACCCAGTACTTC. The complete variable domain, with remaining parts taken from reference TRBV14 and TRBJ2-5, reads EAGVTQFPSHSVIEKGQTVTLRCDPISGHDNLYWYRRVMGKEIKFLLHFVKESKQDESGMPNNRFLAERTGGTYSTLKVQPAELEDSGVYFCASRQGTGGETQYFGPGTRLLVL.

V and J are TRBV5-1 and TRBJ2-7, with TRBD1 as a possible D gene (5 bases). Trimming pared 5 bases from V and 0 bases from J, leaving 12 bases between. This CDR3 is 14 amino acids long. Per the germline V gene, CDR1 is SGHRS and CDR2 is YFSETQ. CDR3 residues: CASRITGPSYEQYF. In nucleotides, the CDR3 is TGCGCCAGCAGAATCACAGGACCCTCCTACGAGCAGTACTTC.

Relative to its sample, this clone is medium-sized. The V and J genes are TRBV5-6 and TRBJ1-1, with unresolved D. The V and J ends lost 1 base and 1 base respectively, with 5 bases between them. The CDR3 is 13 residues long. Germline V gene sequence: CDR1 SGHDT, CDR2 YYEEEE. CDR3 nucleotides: TGTGCCAGCAGCTTGTTAACGAACACTGAAGCTTTCTTT. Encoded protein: CASSLLTNTEAFF.

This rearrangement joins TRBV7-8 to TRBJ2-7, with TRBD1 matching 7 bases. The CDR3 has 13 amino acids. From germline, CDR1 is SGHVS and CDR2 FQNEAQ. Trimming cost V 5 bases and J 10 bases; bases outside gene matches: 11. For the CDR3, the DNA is TGTGCCAGCAGCCCCGGACAGGCGCCAATACAGTACTTC. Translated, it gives CASSPGQAPIQYF.

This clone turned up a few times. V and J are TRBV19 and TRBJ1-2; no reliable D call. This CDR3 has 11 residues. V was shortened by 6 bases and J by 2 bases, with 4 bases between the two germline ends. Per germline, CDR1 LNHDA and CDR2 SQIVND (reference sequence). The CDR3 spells CASSGNYGYTF. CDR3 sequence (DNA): TGTGCCAGTAGCGGGAACTATGGCTACACCTTC.

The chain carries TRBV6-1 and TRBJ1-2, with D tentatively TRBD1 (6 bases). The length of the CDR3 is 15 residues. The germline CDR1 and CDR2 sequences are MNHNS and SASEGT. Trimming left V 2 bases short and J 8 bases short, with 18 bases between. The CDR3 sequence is CASSETGHPWAGYTF. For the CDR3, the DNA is TGTGCCAGCAGTGAAACAGGGCACCCCTGGGCGGGCTACACCTTC.

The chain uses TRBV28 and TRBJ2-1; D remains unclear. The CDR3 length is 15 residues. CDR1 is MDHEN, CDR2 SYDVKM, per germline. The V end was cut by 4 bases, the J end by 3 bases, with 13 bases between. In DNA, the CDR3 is TGTGCCAGCAGTTCCGCCAATGCGGACTACAATGAGCAGTTCTTC. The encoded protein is CASSSANADYNEQFF. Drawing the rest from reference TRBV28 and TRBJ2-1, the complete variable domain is DVKVTQSSRYLVKRTGEKVFLECVQDMDHENMFWYRQDPGLGLRLIYFSYDVKMKEKGDIPEGYSVSREKKERFSLILESASTNQTSMYLCASSSANADYNEQFFGPGTRLTVL.

CDR3 coding DNA: TGTGCCAGCAGTGAGACAGGGAAAAATGGCTACACCTTC. Its translation is CASSETGKNGYTF. The V call is TRBV6-6, the J call TRBJ1-2; TRBD1 agrees at 7 bases. The CDR3 length is 13 residues. The junction had 6 bases not matched to a gene; V was cut back by 5 bases and J by 6 bases. Germline loops: CDR1 MNHNY, CDR2 SVGAGI (reference sequence).

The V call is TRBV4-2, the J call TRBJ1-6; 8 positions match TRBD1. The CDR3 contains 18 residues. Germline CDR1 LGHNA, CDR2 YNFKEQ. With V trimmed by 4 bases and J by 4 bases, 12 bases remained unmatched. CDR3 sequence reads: CASSPIGGRDRYNSPLHF. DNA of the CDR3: TGTGCCAGCAGCCCAATAGGGGGCCGGGACAGGTATAATTCACCCCTCCACTTT.

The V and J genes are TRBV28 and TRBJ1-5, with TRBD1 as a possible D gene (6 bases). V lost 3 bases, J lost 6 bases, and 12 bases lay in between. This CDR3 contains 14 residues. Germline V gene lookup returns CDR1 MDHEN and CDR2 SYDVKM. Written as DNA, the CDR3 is TGTGCCAGCAGTTTCCCAGGGGAGCGTCAGCCCCAGCATTTT. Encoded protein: CASSFPGERQPQHF.

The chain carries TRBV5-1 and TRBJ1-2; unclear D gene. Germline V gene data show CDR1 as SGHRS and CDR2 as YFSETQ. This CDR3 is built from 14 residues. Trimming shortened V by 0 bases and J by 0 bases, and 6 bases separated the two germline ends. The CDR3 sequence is CASSLAETNYGYTF. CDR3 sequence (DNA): TGCGCCAGCAGCTTGGCAGAGACTAACTATGGCTACACCTTC.

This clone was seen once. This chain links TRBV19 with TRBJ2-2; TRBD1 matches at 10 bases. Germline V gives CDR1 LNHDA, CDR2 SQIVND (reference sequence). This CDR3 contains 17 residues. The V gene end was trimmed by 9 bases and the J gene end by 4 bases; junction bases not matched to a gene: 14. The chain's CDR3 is CASVRVWTGGVTGELFF. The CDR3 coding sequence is TGTGCCAGCGTCCGGGTTTGGACAGGGGGAGTCACCGGGGAGCTGTTTTTT.

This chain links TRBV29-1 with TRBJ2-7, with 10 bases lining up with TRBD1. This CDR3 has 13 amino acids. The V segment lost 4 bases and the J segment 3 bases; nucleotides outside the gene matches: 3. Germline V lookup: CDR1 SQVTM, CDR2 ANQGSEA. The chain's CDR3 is CSVAGQGFYEQYF. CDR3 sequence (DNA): TGCAGCGTTGCGGGACAGGGGTTCTACGAGCAGTACTTC.